The present TCR beta chain was sequenced within a study of T cells in Graves' hyperthyroidism and ophthalmopathy. Study in general: Peripheral blood sampling occurred at initial diagnosis, before any treatment.

Points on this clonotype: Its specificity is unknown.

Trimming shortened V by 0 bases and J by 4 bases, and 13 bases separated the two germline ends. Germline V gene data show CDR1 as WSHSY and CDR2 as SAAADI. The CDR3 loop spans 16 amino acids. Findings and caveats of the study: Separation of ophthalmopathy from stable hyperthyroidism was achieved by a 13 V-J model.

RNA transcripts provided the source from which TCR beta CDR3 regions were amplified. When the TCR CDR3 underwent first-round RT-PCR, the HTBI primer set was used. MiXCR, run by TCRdb on the multiplex PCR reads, gives a single entry per CDR3 protein. The sample has approximately 400,000 distinct CDR3 sequences, roughly 25% seen once. The sample was blood. This chain links TRBV10-2 with TRBJ2-1; maybe TRBD2 (7 bases). The receptor's source is a middle-aged man with Graves' hyperthyroidism. The CDR3 loop is CASSESWEGGYNEQFF. DNA for the CDR3: TGCGCCAGCAGTGAGTCGTGGGAGGGGGGGTACAATGAGCAGTTCTTC.